Listed here are 17 T cell receptor beta chains from one sample, sequenced in a study of blood T cells in healthy people across ages. Primers used in a second PCR of roughly 6 to 12 cycles were a sample-barcoded 5' primer and a J-beta primer mix. One entry per CDR3 protein results from TCRdb running MiXCR on the 5' RACE reads. Of roughly 1.5 million distinct CDR3 sequences in the sample, 42% were seen once. The sequenced sample consisted of blood. The receptors originated from a woman younger than 30 in good health.

This clonotype occurred a few times. The V gene is TRBV20-1, the J gene TRBJ2-3; D is possibly TRBD2 (5 bases). The CDR3 runs to 13 residues. Trimming left V 5 bases short and J 5 bases short, with 14 bases between. Looked up from germline, CDR1 is DFQATT and CDR2 is SNEGSKA (reference sequence). The CDR3 sequence: CSALGGRGDTQYF. CDR3 in DNA: TGCAGTGCTCTCGGCGGACGGGGAGATACGCAGTATTTT.

This clonotype was found once. This chain joins TRBV21-1 and TRBJ2-3; the D call of TRBD1 is as the table states it, not checked on the DNA. TRBV21-1 is classified as a pseudogene. The CDR3 consists of 19 residues. CDR3 amino acids: CASSKDSRGSTEHTDTQYF. The CDR3 bases are TGTGCCAGCAGCAAAGATTCCAGGGGGAGCACGGAGCACACAGATACGCAGTATTTT.

The gene calls are TRBV11-2 and TRBJ1-1; unclear D gene. Germline CDR1 is SGHAT and CDR2 is FQNNGV. V was cut by 2 bases and J by 1 base, with 17 bases left in between. The CDR3 loop spans 17 amino acids. The CDR3 bases are TGTGCCAGCAGCTTACCCTTATGGGCCTACGCGAACACTGAAGCTTTCTTT. It translates to CASSLPLWAYANTEAFF. The full variable domain, in which reference TRBV11-2 and TRBJ1-1 provide the parts outside the CDR3, is EAGVAQSPRYKIIEKRQSVAFWCNPISGHATLYWYQQILGQGPKLLIQFQNNGVVDDSQLPKDRFSAERLKGVDSTLKIQPAKLEDSAVYLCASSLPLWAYANTEAFFGQGTRLTVV.

This chain's CDR3 is CASSLLPGQTAHEQYF. The CDR3 DNA reads TGTGCCAGCAGCTTATTGCCTGGACAAACGGCCCACGAGCAGTACTTC. The rearrangement uses TRBV11-2 and TRBJ2-7; tentative D call: TRBD1 (5 bases). The CDR3 contains 16 residues. Germline CDR1 SGHAT, CDR2 FQNNGV. Trimming pared 2 bases from V and 5 bases from J, leaving 19 bases between.

This clonotype was observed a few times. The J gene is TRBJ2-7, the V gene TRBV20-1; TRBD2 agrees at 9 bases. Trimming at V came to 0 bases and at J to 3 bases, leaving 3 bases not matched to a gene. Germline CDR1 DFQATT, CDR2 SNEGSKA (reference sequence). The CDR3 sequence is 14 residues long. CDR3 in DNA: TGCAGTGCTAGAGAACAGACTAGCGGCTACGAGCAGTACTTC. It is translated as CSAREQTSGYEQYF.

Note on this clonotype: One end of the junction is discordant with germline, which a read error may explain. The chain employs TRBV14 and TRBJ2-1; 7 bases match TRBD2. The germline V gene has CDR1 SGHDN and CDR2 FVKESK. This CDR3 comprises 14 residues. In DNA form, the CDR3 reads TGTGCCAGCAGCGAGCGGGACTGGTACAATGAGCAGTCCTTC. Its translation is CASSERDWYNEQSF.

This clonotype turned up a few times. This chain uses TRBV12-3 or TRBV12-4 with TRBJ2-5; possible D gene TRBD2, 6 bases. The V and J ends lost 4 bases and 11 bases respectively, with 20 bases between them. The CDR3 covers 14 residues. The CDR3 bases are TGTGCCAGCAGTTCCCGGGACTTTTTCAATGAGCAGTACTTC. Translated, it gives CASSSRDFFNEQYF.

This chain's CDR3 is CASSLDVTGFPEAFF. The DNA for the CDR3 is TGTGCCAGCAGCTTAGACGTAACGGGATTTCCTGAAGCTTTCTTT. This sequence joins TRBV7-8 and TRBJ1-1; no clear D. The V end lost 1 base, the J end lost 6 bases, and 15 bases lay between the germline ends. The germline CDR1 and CDR2 sequences are SGHVS and FQNEAQ. This CDR3 spans 15 amino acids.

The chain joins TRBV20-1 to TRBJ2-1, with 9 bases lining up with TRBD2. The CDR3 covers 13 residues. Germline lookup yields CDR1 DFQATT and CDR2 SNEGSKA (reference sequence). Losses at the gene ends were 6 bases for V and 8 bases for J; bases not matched to a gene: 8. The CDR3, as DNA: TGCAGTGCCTCCGGGACTAGCATCCATGAGCAGTTCTTC. Translation: CSASGTSIHEQFF.

This chain connects TRBV5-1 to TRBJ2-1, with D perhaps assigned TRBD1 or TRBD2 (5 bases each). The assigned J gene may be wrong: the sequence end matches TRBJ2-7 better. The CDR3 sequence is 12 residues long. Germline loops: CDR1 SGHRS, CDR2 YFSETQ. The CDR3 nucleotides are TGCGCCAGCCGGGACCAGTACAATGAGCAGTACTTC. Translated, it gives CASRDQYNEQYF.

The rearrangement uses TRBV7-9 and TRBJ2-1, with TRBD2 matching over 11 bases. The trim removed 5 bases at V and 9 bases at J, leaving 6 bases unmatched. Germline CDR1 and CDR2: SEHNR and FQNEAQ (reference sequence). The CDR3 has 14 amino acids. CDR3 sequence: CASSGLAGGGEQFF. The DNA for the CDR3 is TGTGCCAGCAGCGGACTAGCGGGCGGGGGTGAGCAGTTCTTC. The full variable domain, its missing parts supplied by reference TRBV7-9 and TRBJ2-1, is DTGVSQNPRHKITKRGQNVTFRCDPISEHNRLYWYRQTLGQGPEFLTYFQNEAQLEKSRLLSDRFSAERPKGSFSTLEIQRTEQGDSAMYLCASSGLAGGGEQFFGPGTRLTVL.

The gene calls are TRBV6-5 and TRBJ1-5; unclear D gene. This CDR3 has 14 residues. The germline V gene encodes CDR1 MNHEY and CDR2 SVGAGI. Trimming took off 6 bases at V and 0 bases at J, with 9 bases between the two ends. CDR3 coding DNA: TGTGCCAGCAGGTTATTGGATAGCAATCAGCCCCAGCATTTT. Translating gives CASRLLDSNQPQHF.

The rearrangement uses TRBV7-9 and TRBJ2-7; 9 bases align to TRBD2. Germline V gene data show CDR1 as SEHNR and CDR2 as FQNEAQ (reference sequence). The trim removed 2 bases at V and 6 bases at J, leaving 5 bases unmatched. CDR3 length: 14 amino acids. The DNA for the CDR3 is TGTGCCAGCAGCTTAAAAGCGGGAGGTAGCGAGCAGTACTTC. It codes for CASSLKAGGSEQYF.

The V gene is TRBV19, the J gene TRBJ2-7; TRBD1 agrees at 7 bases. Looked up from germline, CDR1 is LNHDA and CDR2 is SQIVND (reference sequence). This CDR3 is built from 14 residues. V shed 4 bases, J shed 4 bases, and the junction held 7 bases outside the gene matches. This CDR3 is CASSTRQGLYEQYF. For the CDR3, the DNA is TGTGCCAGTAGTACTCGACAGGGATTATACGAGCAGTACTTC.

This rearrangement joins TRBV20-1 to TRBJ2-2; D ambiguous. V lost 3 bases to trimming and J lost 3 bases, with 5 bases between them. The CDR3 consists of 12 residues. Germline V gene lookup returns CDR1 DFQATT and CDR2 SNEGSKA (reference sequence). The CDR3: CSARVYTGELFF. CDR3 nucleotides: TGCAGTGCTAGGGTCTACACCGGGGAGCTGTTTTTT.

This clonotype showed up just a few times. The chain couples TRBV6-6 to TRBJ1-2, with 8 bases that match TRBD1. This CDR3 region has 12 residues. The germline CDR1 and CDR2 sequences are MNHNY and SVGAGI (reference sequence). Trimming took 9 bases from V and 5 from J; bases not matched to a gene: 5. The CDR3 region is CARRTGLYGYTF. CDR3 in DNA: TGTGCCAGACGGACAGGGTTGTATGGCTACACCTTC.

The CDR3 reads CASSAGLAGPFDEQYF. CDR3 nucleotide sequence: TGTGCCAGCAGCGCCGGACTAGCGGGACCCTTCGACGAGCAGTACTTC. The V call is TRBV7-9, the J call TRBJ2-5, with 12 bases matching TRBD2. The J call is in doubt because the DNA end fits TRBJ2-7 better. Per germline, CDR1 SEHNR and CDR2 FQNEAQ (reference sequence). CDR3 length: 16 amino acids.